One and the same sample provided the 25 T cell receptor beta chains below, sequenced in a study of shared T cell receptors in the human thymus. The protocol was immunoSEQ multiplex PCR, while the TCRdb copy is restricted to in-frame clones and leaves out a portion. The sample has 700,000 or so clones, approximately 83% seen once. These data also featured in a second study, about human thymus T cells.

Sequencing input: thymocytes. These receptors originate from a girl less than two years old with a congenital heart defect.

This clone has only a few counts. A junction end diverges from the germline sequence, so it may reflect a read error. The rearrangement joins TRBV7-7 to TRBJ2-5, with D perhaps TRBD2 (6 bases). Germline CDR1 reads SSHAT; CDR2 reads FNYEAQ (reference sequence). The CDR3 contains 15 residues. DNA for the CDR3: TGTGCTAGCAGCTTAGCTTGGGCCCGGGGGGAGACCCAGTACTTC. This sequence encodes CASSLAWARGETQYF.

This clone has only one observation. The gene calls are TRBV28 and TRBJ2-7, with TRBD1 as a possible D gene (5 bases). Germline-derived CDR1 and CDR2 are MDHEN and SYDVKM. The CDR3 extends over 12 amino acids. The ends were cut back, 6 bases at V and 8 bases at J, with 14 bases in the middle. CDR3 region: CASSPTRQQQYF. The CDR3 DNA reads TGTGCCAGCAGCCCTACTCGACAGCAGCAGTACTTC.

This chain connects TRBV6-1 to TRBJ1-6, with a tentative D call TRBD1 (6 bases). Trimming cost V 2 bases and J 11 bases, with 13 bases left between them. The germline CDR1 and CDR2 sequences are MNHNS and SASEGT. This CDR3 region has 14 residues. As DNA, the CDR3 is TGTGCCAGCAGTGAACGGGACAAGGAGGCACCCCTCCACTTT. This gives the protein CASSERDKEAPLHF.

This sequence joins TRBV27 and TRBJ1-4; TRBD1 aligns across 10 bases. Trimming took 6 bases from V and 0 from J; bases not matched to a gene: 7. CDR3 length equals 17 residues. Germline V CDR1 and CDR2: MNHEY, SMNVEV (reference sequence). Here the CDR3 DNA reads TGTGCCAGCAGAGATGACAGGGGGCAGGCAACTAATGAAAAACTGTTTTTT. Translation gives CASRDDRGQATNEKLFF.

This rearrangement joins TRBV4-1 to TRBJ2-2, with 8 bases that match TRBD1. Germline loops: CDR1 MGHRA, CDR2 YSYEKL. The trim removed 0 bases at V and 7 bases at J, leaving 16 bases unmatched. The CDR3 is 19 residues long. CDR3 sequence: CASSQEQLPGTGSIGELFF. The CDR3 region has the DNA TGCGCCAGCAGCCAAGAGCAACTTCCCGGGACAGGAAGCATCGGGGAGCTGTTTTTT.

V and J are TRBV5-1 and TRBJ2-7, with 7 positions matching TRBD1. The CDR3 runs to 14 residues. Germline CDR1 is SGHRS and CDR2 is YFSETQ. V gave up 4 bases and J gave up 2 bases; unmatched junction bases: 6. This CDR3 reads CASSGRQGPYEQYF. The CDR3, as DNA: TGCGCCAGCAGCGGGCGACAGGGACCCTACGAGCAGTACTTC.

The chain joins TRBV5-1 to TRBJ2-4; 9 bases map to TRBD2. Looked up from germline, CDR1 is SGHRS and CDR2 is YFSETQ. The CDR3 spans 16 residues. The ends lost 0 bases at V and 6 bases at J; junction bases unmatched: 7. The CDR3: CASSLGVSGGGNIQYF. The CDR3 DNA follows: TGCGCCAGCAGCTTGGGGGTTAGCGGGGGCGGAAACATTCAGTACTTC.

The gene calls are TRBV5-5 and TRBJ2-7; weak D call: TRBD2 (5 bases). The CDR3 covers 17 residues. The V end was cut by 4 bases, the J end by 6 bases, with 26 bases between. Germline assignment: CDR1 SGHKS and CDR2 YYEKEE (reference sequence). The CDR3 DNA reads TGTGCCAGCAGCAATCTCTGGAGGACTCATATCCGGGGCGAGCAGTACTTC. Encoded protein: CASSNLWRTHIRGEQYF.

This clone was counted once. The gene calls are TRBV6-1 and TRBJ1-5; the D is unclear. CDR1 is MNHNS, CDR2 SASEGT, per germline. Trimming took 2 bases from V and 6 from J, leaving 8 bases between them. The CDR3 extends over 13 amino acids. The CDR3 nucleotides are TGTGCCAGCAGTGAAAGCCCTTTTCAGCCCCAGCATTTT. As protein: CASSESPFQPQHF.

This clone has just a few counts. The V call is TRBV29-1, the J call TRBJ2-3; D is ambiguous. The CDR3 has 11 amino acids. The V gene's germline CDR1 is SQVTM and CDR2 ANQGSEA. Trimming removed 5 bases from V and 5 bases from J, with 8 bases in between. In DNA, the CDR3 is TGCAGCGTTCACAGTGGAGATACGCAGTATTTT. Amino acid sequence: CSVHSGDTQYF.

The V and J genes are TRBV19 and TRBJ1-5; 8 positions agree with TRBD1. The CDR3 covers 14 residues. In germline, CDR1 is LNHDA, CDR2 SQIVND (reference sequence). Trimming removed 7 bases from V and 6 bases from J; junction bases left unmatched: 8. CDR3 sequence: CASKPPGGGQPQHF. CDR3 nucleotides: TGTGCCAGTAAGCCCCCAGGGGGCGGTCAGCCCCAGCATTTT.

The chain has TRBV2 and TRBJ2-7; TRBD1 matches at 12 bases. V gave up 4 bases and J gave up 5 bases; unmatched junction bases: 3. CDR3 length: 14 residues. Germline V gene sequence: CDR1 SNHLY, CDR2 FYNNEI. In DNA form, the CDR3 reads TGTGCCAGCAGTGTAGGGACAGGGGGCGACGAGCAGTACTTC. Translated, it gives CASSVGTGGDEQYF.

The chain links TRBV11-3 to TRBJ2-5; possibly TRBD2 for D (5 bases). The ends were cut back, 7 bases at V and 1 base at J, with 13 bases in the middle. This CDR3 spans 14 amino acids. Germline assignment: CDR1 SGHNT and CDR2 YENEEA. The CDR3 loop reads CASNPRGFQETQYF. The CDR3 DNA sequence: TGTGCCAGCAACCCCCGGGGTTTCCAAGAGACCCAGTACTTC.

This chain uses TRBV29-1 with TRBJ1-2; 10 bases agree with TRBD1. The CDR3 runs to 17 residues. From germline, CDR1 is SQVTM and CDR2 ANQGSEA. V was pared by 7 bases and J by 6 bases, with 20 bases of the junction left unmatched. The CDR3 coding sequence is TGCAGCGCCCTAACCCGGGACAGGGGTCCCCCGGAGGATGGCTACACCTTC. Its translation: CSALTRDRGPPEDGYTF.

The CDR3 DNA reads TGTGCCAGCAGCCATTCGGGGACACCGATTTCACCCCTCCACTTT. Translated, it gives CASSHSGTPISPLHF. The chain is built from TRBV14 and TRBJ1-6; the D gene is possibly TRBD1 (6 bases). This CDR3 region has 15 residues. Trimming took 3 bases from V and 9 from J, leaving 15 bases between them. Germline V gene data show CDR1 as SGHDN and CDR2 as FVKESK.

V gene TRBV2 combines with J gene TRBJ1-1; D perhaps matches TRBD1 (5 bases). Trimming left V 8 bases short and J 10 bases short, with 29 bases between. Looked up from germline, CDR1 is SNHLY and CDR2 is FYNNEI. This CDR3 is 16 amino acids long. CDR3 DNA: TGTGCCAGCGCCAAAAACGGGACTTTTGACCCGCTTGGAGCTTTCTTT. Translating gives CASAKNGTFDPLGAFF.

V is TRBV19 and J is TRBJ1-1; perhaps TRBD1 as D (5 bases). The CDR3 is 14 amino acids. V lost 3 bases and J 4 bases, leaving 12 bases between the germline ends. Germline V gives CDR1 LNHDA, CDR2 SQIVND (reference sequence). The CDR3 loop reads CASSILVGGTEAFF. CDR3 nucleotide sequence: TGTGCCAGTAGTATCTTGGTGGGGGGCACTGAAGCTTTCTTT.

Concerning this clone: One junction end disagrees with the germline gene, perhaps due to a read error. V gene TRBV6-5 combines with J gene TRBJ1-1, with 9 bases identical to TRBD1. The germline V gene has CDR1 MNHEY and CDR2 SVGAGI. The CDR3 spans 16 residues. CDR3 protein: CTSSYSLQGARGEAFF. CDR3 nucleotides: TGTACCAGCAGTTACTCTTTACAGGGGGCACGTGGGGAAGCTTTCTTT.

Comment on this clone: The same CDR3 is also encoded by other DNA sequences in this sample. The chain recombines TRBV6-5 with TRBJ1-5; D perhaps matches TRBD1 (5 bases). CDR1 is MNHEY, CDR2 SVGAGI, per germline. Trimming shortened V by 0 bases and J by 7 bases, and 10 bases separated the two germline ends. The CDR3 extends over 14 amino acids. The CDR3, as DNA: TGTGCCAGCAGTTACTCGGGGGGGAGGCAGCCCCAGCATTTT. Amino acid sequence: CASSYSGGRQPQHF.

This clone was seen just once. The CDR3 loop is CAIYRDRRSANYGYTF. The CDR3 nucleotides are TGTGCCATCTACCGGGACAGGAGGAGTGCTAACTATGGCTACACCTTC. The chain employs TRBV28 and TRBJ1-2; 8 nucleotides align to TRBD1. The CDR3 has 16 residues. Trimming took 10 bases from V and 0 from J; bases not matched to a gene: 13. Germline lookup yields CDR1 MDHEN and CDR2 SYDVKM.

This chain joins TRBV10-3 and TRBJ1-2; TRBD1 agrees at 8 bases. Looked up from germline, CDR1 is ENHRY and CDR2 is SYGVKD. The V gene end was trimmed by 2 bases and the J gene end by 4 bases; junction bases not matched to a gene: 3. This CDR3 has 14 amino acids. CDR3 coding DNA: TGTGCCATCAGTGAGCAGGGGGCCTTCTATGGCTACACCTTC. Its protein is CAISEQGAFYGYTF.

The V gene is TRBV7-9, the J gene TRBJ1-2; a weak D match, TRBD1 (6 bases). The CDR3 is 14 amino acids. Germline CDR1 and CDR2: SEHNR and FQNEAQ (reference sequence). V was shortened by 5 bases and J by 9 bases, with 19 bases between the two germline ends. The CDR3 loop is CASSPESQGHSYTF. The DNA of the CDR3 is TGTGCCAGCAGCCCCGAGTCGCAGGGACATAGCTACACCTTC. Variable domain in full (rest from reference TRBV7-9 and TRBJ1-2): DTGVSQNPRHKITKRGQNVTFRCDPISEHNRLYWYRQTLGQGPEFLTYFQNEAQLEKSRLLSDRFSAERPKGSFSTLEIQRTEQGDSAMYLCASSPESQGHSYTFGSGTRLTVV.

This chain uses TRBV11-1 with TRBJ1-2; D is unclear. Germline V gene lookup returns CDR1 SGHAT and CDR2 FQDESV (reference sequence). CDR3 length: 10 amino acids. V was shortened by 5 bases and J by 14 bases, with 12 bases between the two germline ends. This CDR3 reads CASSSGEVTF. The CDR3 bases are TGTGCCAGCAGCAGCGGGGAGGTTACCTTC.

The CDR3 sequence: CASSLQGQGTTEAFF. The CDR3 region has the DNA TGTGCCAGCAGCCTTCAGGGACAGGGGACCACTGAAGCTTTCTTT. V and J are TRBV28 and TRBJ1-1, with TRBD1 matching over 10 bases. The CDR3 runs to 15 residues. V gave up 6 bases and J gave up 4 bases; unmatched junction bases: 8. Germline CDR1 MDHEN, CDR2 SYDVKM.

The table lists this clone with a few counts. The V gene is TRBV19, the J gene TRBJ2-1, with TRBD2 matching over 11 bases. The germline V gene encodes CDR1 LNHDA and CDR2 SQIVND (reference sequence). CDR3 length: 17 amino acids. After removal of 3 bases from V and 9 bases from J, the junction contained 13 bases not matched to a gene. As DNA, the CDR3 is TGTGCCAGTAGTATTGAGAGGGGTGGACTAGCGGGTGGTGAGCAGTTCTTC. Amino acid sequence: CASSIERGGLAGGEQFF.